Below are 22 T cell receptor beta chains sequenced from a single sample in a study of circulating CD8 cells and anti-PD-1 response in melanoma. Sorting of live CD3+CD8+TCRalphabeta+ cells by PD-1 and/or TIGIT gave four subsets. Using about 15 ng of total RNA, TCR libraries were made with the QIAseq Immune Repertoire TCR panel. From the reads, TCRdb called clonotypes with MiXCR, one entry per CDR3 protein. This sample has roughly 790 distinct CDR3 sequences; roughly 12% occur once, and the top ten carry around three fifths. The material sequenced was CD8+ T cells from PBMCs, taken at baseline or after one month of anti-PD-1 therapy (not recorded which). The receptors here all came from a human donor with melanoma.

Concerning this clonotype: A much larger clone lies one base from this, so it may be a read error. CDR3 residues: CASSLARGTGELLF. In nucleotides, the CDR3 is TGTGCCAGTAGTCTCGCGCGGGGCACCGGGGAGCTGCTTTTT. The chain carries TRBV19 and TRBJ2-2, with D perhaps TRBD2 (6 bases). The germline CDR1 and CDR2 sequences are LNHDA and SQIVND (reference sequence). The CDR3 spans 14 residues.

The genes are TRBV27 and TRBJ2-7; D remains ambiguous. The CDR3 sequence is 15 residues long. In germline, CDR1 is MNHEY, CDR2 SMNVEV (reference sequence). With 0 bases removed from V and 2 bases from J, the gap between germline ends came to 11 bases. The CDR3 DNA follows: TGTGCCAGCAGTTTATCGAACGGAGCTGCCTACGAGCAGTACTTC. Its translation is CASSLSNGAAYEQYF.

This clonotype ranks as medium-sized. The rearrangement joins TRBV5-4 to TRBJ2-7; tentatively, D is TRBD1 or TRBD2 (5 bases each). V was cut by 4 bases and J by 4 bases, with 21 bases left in between. Germline CDR1 is SGHNT and CDR2 is YYREEE (reference sequence). This CDR3 is built from 16 residues. CDR3 in amino acids: CASSPFEGSLRYEQYF. The CDR3 DNA sequence: TGTGCCAGCAGCCCTTTTGAGGGGAGTCTCAGGTACGAGCAGTACTTC.

Relative to its sample, this clonotype is medium-sized (0.01 to 0.1%). The V gene is TRBV20-1, the J gene TRBJ2-4, with TRBD1 matching over 7 bases. J was trimmed by 7 bases and V by 4 bases; bases with no gene match: 10. The CDR3 runs 14 residues. Germline V gene lookup returns CDR1 DFQATT and CDR2 SNEGSKA (reference sequence). CDR3 sequence reads: CSATDSDRANIQYF. CDR3 DNA sequence: TGCAGTGCTACAGATTCTGACAGGGCGAACATTCAGTACTTC.

Sample share makes this clonotype medium-sized. The gene calls are TRBV5-4 and TRBJ2-3; D uncertain. This CDR3 is 16 amino acids long. Germline-derived CDR1 and CDR2 are SGHNT and YYREEE (reference sequence). V lost 5 bases and J 2 bases, leaving 18 bases between the germline ends. The CDR3 loop is CASRHETGPITDTQYF. The CDR3 DNA is TGTGCCAGCAGACACGAAACCGGGCCCATCACAGATACGCAGTATTTT.

This clonotype counts as medium-sized. The chain recombines TRBV2 with TRBJ2-6; 9 bases are a match to TRBD1. J lost 1 base, V lost 9 bases, and 13 bases had no gene match. Germline-derived CDR1 and CDR2 are SNHLY and FYNNEI. The CDR3 contains 18 residues. The CDR3 sequence: CARGLPGQGMSGANVLTF. Written as DNA, the CDR3 is TGTGCCAGGGGACTACCGGGACAGGGAATGTCTGGGGCCAACGTCCTGACTTTC.

In this sample, this clonotype is medium-sized. The V gene is TRBV18, the J gene TRBJ2-4; D is unclear. The CDR3 sequence is 16 residues long. Trimming cost V 0 bases and J 0 bases, with 9 bases left between them. Germline-derived CDR1 and CDR2 are KGHSH and LQKENI. CDR3 in amino acids: CASSPPSGVAKNIQYF. CDR3 in DNA: TGTGCCAGCTCACCACCGTCTGGAGTAGCCAAAAACATTCAGTACTTC.

This clonotype is medium-sized in the sample. This rearrangement joins TRBV27 to TRBJ2-7; 10 nucleotides line up with TRBD1. The CDR3 contains 15 residues. Germline V gene data show CDR1 as MNHEY and CDR2 as SMNVEV (reference sequence). Trimming cost V 4 bases and J 1 base; bases outside gene matches: 4. Here the CDR3 DNA reads TGTGCCAGCAGTTCGACAGGGGGCGGTTCCTACGAGCAGTACTTC. Its protein product is CASSSTGGGSYEQYF.

This clonotype is medium-sized by share. V gene TRBV10-3 combines with J gene TRBJ2-1; D not resolved. V lost 3 bases, J lost 10 bases, and 13 bases lay in between. Germline V CDR1 and CDR2: ENHRY, SYGVKD. CDR3 length: 13 amino acids. CDR3 in amino acids: CAISDIAPPEQFF. The CDR3 region has the DNA TGTGCCATCAGTGACATAGCCCCGCCCGAGCAGTTCTTC.

By share, this clonotype ranks as large (0.1 to 1%). The rearrangement links TRBV7-3 to TRBJ2-5; tentatively, D is TRBD1 (6 bases). V lost 4 bases to trimming and J lost 4 bases, with 16 bases between them. Germline V lookup: CDR1 SGHTA, CDR2 FQGTGA. This CDR3 has 15 residues. This CDR3 reads CASSSTGTWGETQYF. The CDR3 region has the DNA TGTGCCAGCAGCTCCACCGGGACATGGGGAGAGACCCAGTACTTC.

Relative to its sample, this clonotype is medium-sized. The gene calls are TRBV28 and TRBJ2-1, with D tentatively TRBD2 (5 bases). Between the trimmed V and J ends, which lost 4 bases and 12 bases, there was a span of 10 bases. The CDR3 covers 11 residues. CDR1 and CDR2 from the germline V gene are MDHEN and SYDVKM. The CDR3 sequence is CASSYSEAQFF. As DNA, the CDR3 is TGTGCCAGCAGTTATAGCGAGGCGCAGTTCTTC.

This clonotype is classed as medium-sized. The CDR3 bases are TGTGCCAGCAGCTTAGCGCATGGGCCGGGGGGATTACAAAATGAGCAGTTCTTC. This gives the protein CASSLAHGPGGLQNEQFF. The genes are TRBV7-2 and TRBJ2-1, with 7 bases identical to TRBD2. Germline CDR1 is SGHTA and CDR2 is FQGNSA. The J segment lost 7 bases and the V segment lost 0 bases, leaving 15 bases of the junction unmatched. CDR3 length equals 18 residues.

This clonotype ranks as medium-sized. The rearrangement uses TRBV29-1 and TRBJ2-7; perhaps TRBD2 as D (6 bases). Looked up from germline, CDR1 is SQVTM and CDR2 is ANQGSEA. The CDR3 totals 14 residues. V was shortened by 6 bases and J by 3 bases, with 18 bases between the two germline ends. The chain's CDR3 is CSVLGREGFYEQYF. The CDR3 coding sequence is TGCAGCGTCCTGGGGCGGGAAGGTTTCTACGAGCAGTACTTC.

This clonotype ranks as medium-sized. The V gene is TRBV18, the J gene TRBJ2-1, with D hard to call. Germline loops: CDR1 KGHSH, CDR2 LQKENI. V was pared by 2 bases and J by 3 bases, with 5 bases between. The CDR3 sequence is 13 residues long. The CDR3: CASSPADYNEQFF. CDR3 nucleotide sequence: TGTGCCAGCTCACCAGCGGACTACAATGAGCAGTTCTTC.

Concerning this clonotype itself: Possible read error: a much larger clone is one base away. The J gene is TRBJ1-2, the V gene TRBV6-5, with 7 positions matching TRBD1. V gave up 8 bases and J gave up 8 bases; unmatched junction bases: 8. CDR3 size: 12 residues. Looked up from germline, CDR1 is MNHEY and CDR2 is SVGAGI. Here the CDR3 reads CASASTGRGYTF. In DNA, the CDR3 is TGTGCCAGCGCCTCGACAGGGAGAGGCTACACCTTC.

This clonotype occurred a few times. One base away lies a much larger clone, so this may be a sequencing read error. Likely a read error: the CDR3 ends without its conserved phenylalanine or tryptophan. The chain employs TRBV27 and TRBJ2-1, with D hard to call. The V and J ends lost 5 bases and 4 bases respectively, with 15 bases between them. CDR1 and CDR2 from the germline V gene are MNHEY and SMNVEV (reference sequence). This CDR3 has 15 residues. The CDR3 spells CASSPPGPNYNEQFL. The DNA of the CDR3 is TGTGCCAGCAGTCCCCCCGGTCCGAATTACAATGAGCAGTTCCTC.

The genes are TRBV21-1 and TRBJ2-1; TRBD2, as called in the table, went unchecked against the DNA. TRBV21-1 is described as a pseudogene. The CDR3 loop spans 16 amino acids. CDR3 residues: CASSTAASGGMKEQFF. For the CDR3, the DNA is TGTGCCAGCAGCACAGCGGCTAGCGGGGGGATGAAGGAGCAGTTCTTC.

This clonotype qualifies as medium-sized (0.01 to 0.1%). CDR3 sequence reads: CASSYSILQGGQETQYF. CDR3 bases: TGTGCCAGCAGTTACTCGATATTACAGGGAGGCCAAGAGACCCAGTACTTC. This chain joins TRBV6-2 or TRBV6-3 and TRBJ2-5; D tentatively fits TRBD1 or TRBD2 (6 bases each). V gave up 0 bases and J gave up 1 base, with 15 bases separating them. The CDR3 length is 17 residues. From germline, CDR1 is MNHEY and CDR2 SVGEGT.

V and J are TRBV6-2 or TRBV6-3 and TRBJ2-1; weak D call: TRBD2 (5 bases). This CDR3 contains 15 residues. Trimming shortened V by 4 bases and J by 5 bases, and 15 bases separated the two germline ends. Per germline, CDR1 MNHEY and CDR2 SVGEGT. This chain's CDR3 is CASSLGLPGNNEQFF. The CDR3 nucleotides are TGTGCCAGCAGTTTAGGACTCCCTGGGAACAATGAGCAGTTCTTC.

This clonotype is categorized as medium-sized (0.01 to 0.1%). The chain combines TRBV27 with TRBJ2-5, with D possibly being TRBD1 or TRBD2 (6 bases each). Trimming shortened V by 8 bases and J by 5 bases, and 12 bases separated the two germline ends. The CDR3 loop spans 12 amino acids. Germline loops: CDR1 MNHEY, CDR2 SMNVEV (reference sequence). This CDR3 reads CASRDGGETQYF. As DNA, the CDR3 is TGTGCCAGCCGGGACGGGGGCGAGACCCAGTACTTC.

This clonotype is classed as medium-sized (0.01 to 0.1%). V usage is TRBV2 and J usage is TRBJ2-7; 9 bases fit TRBD2. The CDR3 consists of 18 residues. V shed 6 bases and J 3 bases; nucleotides not matched to a gene: 18. Looked up from germline, CDR1 is SNHLY and CDR2 is FYNNEI. Here the CDR3 reads CASRTSGTPTVGGYEQYF. CDR3 DNA: TGTGCCAGCAGGACTAGCGGAACGCCGACAGTTGGGGGCTACGAGCAGTACTTC.

This clonotype is medium-sized in the sample. The chain links TRBV27 to TRBJ1-4; D possibly corresponds to TRBD1 (5 bases). V was pared by 3 bases and J by 8 bases, with 16 bases between. Germline V CDR1 and CDR2: MNHEY, SMNVEV (reference sequence). The length of the CDR3 is 15 residues. In nucleotides, the CDR3 is TGTGCCAGCAGTTTGTCCGGGACCTACGGAGAAAAACTGTTTTTT. Translated: CASSLSGTYGEKLFF. Together with reference TRBV27 and TRBJ1-4, the CDR3 gives the full variable domain: EAQVTQNPRYLITVTGKKLTVTCSQNMNHEYMSWYRQDPGLGLRQIYYSMNVEVTDKGDVPEGYKVSRKEKRNFPLILESPSPNQTSLYFCASSLSGTYGEKLFFGSGTQLSVL.